This is a list of T cell receptor beta chains from one sample in a study of cytomegalovirus exposure and HLA in healthy donors. Method: immunoSEQ multiplex PCR; TCRdb's copy keeps in-frame clones and lacks some. There are around 190,000 clones in the sample; around 77% occur only once, and around 2.5% lies in the top ten. The source material was PBMCs. All receptors derive from a man aged 55 to 69 in good health and CMV-seronegative. Both conserved end residues are part of each CDR3. D genes are given only for firm matches. Only some rows state a clone size, as once, few, many or a class for expanded clones.

D gene	V gene	clone size	J gene	CDR3 DNA	CDR3 protein
TRBD2	TRBV11-2	once	TRBJ2-5	TGTGCCAGCAGCTTAATGGGACTAGCGGGGGAAGAGACCCAGTACTTC	CASSLMGLAGEETQYF
.	TRBV5-1	.	TRBJ2-5	TGCGCCAGCAGTCTAAAAGAGACCCAGTACTTC	CASSLKETQYF
.	TRBV5-6	.	TRBJ2-7	TGTGCCAGCAGCTTGTTCGGGGTATCCTACGAGCAGTACTTC	CASSLFGVSYEQYF
TRBD1	TRBV2	.	TRBJ1-4	TGTGCCAGCAGGACAGGGGGATCTAATGAAAAACTGTTTTTT	CASRTGGSNEKLFF
.	TRBV19	.	TRBJ1-2	TGTGCCAGTAGTCCCCGCGACTATGGCTACACCTTC	CASSPRDYGYTF
TRBD2	TRBV27	.	TRBJ2-7	TGTGCCAGCAGTTTCCCCGGACTAGCGGGAGGGCCGGAGCAGTACTTC	CASSFPGLAGGPEQYF
TRBD1	TRBV4-1	.	TRBJ1-1	TGCGCCAGCAGCCCCTCCCCGGGACAGATGAACACTGAAGCTTTCTTT	CASSPSPGQMNTEAFF
TRBD1	TRBV19	.	TRBJ1-1	TGTGCCAGTAGTAACTCCTGGACAGGGGACACTGAAGCTTTCTTT	CASSNSWTGDTEAFF
.	TRBV6-4	many	TRBJ2-3	TGTGCCAGCAGTGACTCGGGACTCACAGATACGCAGTATTTT	CASSDSGLTDTQYF
.	TRBV5-1	.	TRBJ2-3	TGCGCCAGCAGCTTGTTAGAGGCGACCACAGATACGCAGTATTTT	CASSLLEATTDTQYF
.	TRBV7-6	.	TRBJ2-5	TGTGCCAGCAGCTTAGTTGCGCGGGAGACCCAGTACTTC	CASSLVARETQYF
.	TRBV27	.	TRBJ1-6	TGTGCCAGCAGGGGGACTGGGGGAAATTCACCCCTCCACTTT	CASRGTGGNSPLHF
.	TRBV7-8	.	TRBJ1-2	TGTGCCAGCAGCTTGGCTTCAGGGTCAGTCTATGGCTACACCTTC	CASSLASGSVYGYTF
.	TRBV10-2	.	TRBJ2-3	TGCGCCAGCAGTGCTCAACTCCGGGACACCGCCCGCACAGATACGCAGTATTTT	CASSAQLRDTARTDTQYF
.	TRBV12-5	.	TRBJ1-3	TGTGCTAGATACCAGGGAAACACCATATATTTT	CARYQGNTIYF
.	TRBV9	.	TRBJ1-2	TGTGCCAGCAGCACGAGGACAGATGGCTACCCCTTC	CASSTRTDGYPF
.	TRBV28	.	TRBJ1-1	TGTGCCAGCAGTTTACCCGGGATTGGTATGAACACTGAAGCTTTCTTT	CASSLPGIGMNTEAFF
TRBD2	TRBV6-1	few	TRBJ2-3	TGTGCCAGCAGTGAAGCGCCTGCCCTAGCGGGGGGCCGGGAAGATACGCAGTATTTT	CASSEAPALAGGREDTQYF
TRBD1	TRBV9	.	TRBJ2-7	TGTGCCAGCAGCGCGAGAGACAGGGTGGCCGAGCAGTACTTC	CASSARDRVAEQYF
.	TRBV5-1	.	TRBJ2-5	TGCGCCAGCAGCTTGGGTCGCGGGGACCCAGAGACCCAGTACTTC	CASSLGRGDPETQYF
TRBD1	TRBV13	.	TRBJ2-5	TGTGCCAGCAGCGCTAGACAGGGAAATCAAGAGACCCAGTACTTC	CASSARQGNQETQYF
TRBD1	TRBV5-4	few	TRBJ1-6	TGTGCCAGCAGCCTGCAGGGGGCGCAAAATTCACCCCTCCACTTT	CASSLQGAQNSPLHF
.	TRBV6-1	.	TRBJ1-5	TGTGCCACTAGGGGGAGCAATCAGCCCCAGCATTTT	CATRGSNQPQHF
.	TRBV6-1	.	TRBJ2-7	TGTGCCAGCAGTGATGGCGGGACCCCCTCCGAGCAGTACTTC	CASSDGGTPSEQYF
.	TRBV2	.	TRBJ1-5	TGTGCCAGCCACTATAGCAATCAGCCCCAGCATTTT	CASHYSNQPQHF
.	TRBV5-1	.	TRBJ2-1	TGCGCCAGCAGCTTATCACTTCAATCCTACAATGAGCAGTTCTTC	CASSLSLQSYNEQFF
.	TRBV30	few	TRBJ2-7	TGTGCCTGGAGCTCGGACTCCGGGCCCTACGAGCAGTACTTC	CAWSSDSGPYEQYF
TRBD1	TRBV5-4	.	TRBJ2-3	TGTGCCAGCAGCCCAAGGACAGGGGGCGACACAGATACGCAGTATTTT	CASSPRTGGDTDTQYF
.	TRBV27	.	TRBJ2-7	TGTGCCAGCAGCCCAACAGGGATCTCTACACTAATCTCCTACGAGCAGTACTTC	CASSPTGISTLISYEQYF